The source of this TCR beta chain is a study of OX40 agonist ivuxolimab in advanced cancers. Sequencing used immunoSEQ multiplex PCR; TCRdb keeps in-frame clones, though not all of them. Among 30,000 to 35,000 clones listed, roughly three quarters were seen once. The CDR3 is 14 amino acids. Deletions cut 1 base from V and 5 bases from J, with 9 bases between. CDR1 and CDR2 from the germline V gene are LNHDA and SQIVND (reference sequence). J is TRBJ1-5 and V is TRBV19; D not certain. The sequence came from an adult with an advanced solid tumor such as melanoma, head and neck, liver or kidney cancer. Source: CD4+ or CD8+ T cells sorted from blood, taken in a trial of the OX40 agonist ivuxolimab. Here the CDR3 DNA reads TGTGCCAGTAGTATAGGTGGGAACGATCAGCCCCAGCATTTT. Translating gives CASSIGGNDQPQHF.